These 3 T cell receptor beta chains share one sample of origin, sequenced in a study of blood T cells in healthy people across ages. A second about 6 to 11 cycle PCR used barcoded and J-beta primers. Each CDR3 protein is one row after TCRdb ran MiXCR on the 5' RACE reads. The table shows about 1.8 million distinct CDR3 sequences, with about 49% occurring only once. The sample was blood. The receptors here all came from a middle-aged woman in good health.

The chain uses TRBV7-8 and TRBJ1-1; no clear D gene. The CDR3 totals 14 residues. The ends were cut back, 4 bases at V and 1 base at J, with 10 bases in the middle. The germline V gene encodes CDR1 SGHVS and CDR2 FQNEAQ. This chain's CDR3 is CASSSPSENTEAFF. The CDR3 nucleotides are TGTGCCAGCAGCTCTCCGTCTGAGAACACTGAAGCTTTCTTT.

Only a few counts were recorded for this clonotype. The chain has TRBV5-5 and TRBJ2-1, with 12 bases matching TRBD1. The CDR3 is 16 amino acids. Trimming cost V 4 bases and J 7 bases; bases outside gene matches: 9. Germline lookup yields CDR1 SGHKS and CDR2 YYEKEE (reference sequence). CDR3 in amino acids: CASSRHPGQGANEQFF. CDR3 nucleotides: TGTGCCAGCAGCCGTCACCCGGGACAGGGGGCTAATGAGCAGTTCTTC.

This clonotype came up a few times. This chain joins TRBV4-3 and TRBJ1-2; 8 nucleotides align to TRBD1. Germline V gives CDR1 LGHNA, CDR2 YSLEER. This CDR3 has 16 amino acids. The V segment lost 2 bases and the J segment 6 bases; nucleotides outside the gene matches: 11. The CDR3 sequence: CASSQMGNRGSNGYTF. CDR3 nucleotides: TGCGCCAGCAGCCAAATGGGGAACAGGGGGTCTAATGGCTACACCTTC.